This T cell receptor (beta chain) was captured in a study of blood T cell repertoires in COVID-19 (dated by TCRdb to between 2020 and 2021). For the wider study: Recovered participants in ImmuneRACE Cohort 3 were defined by two consecutive negative NP/OP PCR tests, clearance by a healthcare professional, or resolution of symptoms. Collaborator samples came from the United States, Italy and Spain and covered acute and convalescent phases of COVID-19. The material from the prospective study consisted of cDNA or gDNA derived from T cells, B-cell-depleted T cells, or PBMCs. The dataset comprised deeply sampled blood TCRbeta repertoires from subjects exposed to, actively infected with, or recovered from COVID-19. The repertoires were released in a freely available public database meant as a resource for research on the immune response to SARS-CoV-2. Samples came from the ongoing ImmuneRACE study (first 160 participants) plus 1,254 subjects from 6 global collaborators. Sample metadata almost always included a de-identified subject ID, COVID-19 status, age in years and sex. Where HLA class I and class II types were available, the types were taken from metadata supplied by the sample provider, not from assay-based typing.

Study-wide conclusions, independent of this receptor: Clinical and demographic metadata were provided uncurated, with the amount varying by source and participant.

Worth noting for this clone: No cognate antigen has been identified for it. No clone much larger than this one lies a single base away; base qualities are absent.

In the prospective study, participants were about 18 to 95 years old, resided in fewer than 25 geographic areas of the United States, and were enrolled through a virtual design. To assign participants to cohorts, the prospective study relied on clinical history that participants themselves reported in a screening survey and a study questionnaire. In the prospective study, whole blood, serum and a nasopharyngeal or oropharyngeal swab were collected from each participant by mobile phlebotomists. Prospective study participants could optionally give additional blood draws and questionnaires over an approximately two-month period. Before DNA extraction, blood samples from the prospective study were shipped at room temperature or frozen. The immunoSEQ Assay, a bias-controlled multiplex PCR, was used to amplify TCRbeta CDR3 regions from genomic DNA. The authors processed their data as follows. The number of nucleated cells in each sample was estimated from the amplification of reference gene primers within the assay. To quantify the absolute abundance of each unique TCRbeta CDR3 rearrangement, sequence reads were collapsed and filtered. For each sample, productive Simpson clonality was calculated as the square root of Simpson's diversity index across productive rearrangements. TCRdb stores this immuneACCESS table with in-frame sequences only. Part of the clones is absent; in the studies checked, under half of the shortfall reflects unresolved V genes, and no reason is known for the rest. V, J and clone size are those of that table, while D and trimming were read from the DNA. The sample profile shows some 330,000 clones; 87% of them were found once. The top ten clonotypes cover more than 1.5% of the sample.

The sample was PBMCs or T cells enriched from blood (not recorded which). The clonotype was recovered from a man in his forties in a cohort exposed to, infected with or recovered from COVID-19 (not recorded which).

The CDR3 reads as follows: CASSLRAGAYNEQFF. The nucleotide sequence is TGTGCCAGCAGCTTAAGAGCGGGAGCCTACAATGAGCAGTTCTTC. The chain is assembled from TRBV11-3 and TRBJ2-1, and 8 junction bases match TRBD2. The CDR3 sequence holds 15 residues, the cysteine and phenylalanine included. Only the CDR3 portion is preserved as DNA: 45 bases, with reading frame beginning at the first base. CDR1 SGHNT and CDR2 YENEEA are derived from the germline V gene. V is cut back by 2 bases and J by 2 bases, with 2 bases in the junction unmatched.